This T cell receptor beta chain is drawn from a study of T cells in Graves' hyperthyroidism and ophthalmopathy. Findings and limits, study-wide: Blood also showed most of the thyroid clonotypes that were expanded above 0.001.

Based on clinical symptoms, serum thyroxine and TRAb, thyroid ultrasound and orbital computed tomography, diagnoses were reached. The CDR3 length is 13 residues. Germline-derived CDR1 and CDR2 are DFQATT and SNEGSKA (reference sequence). The V gene end was trimmed by 5 bases and the J gene end by 5 bases; junction bases not matched to a gene: 8. The CDR3 regions of TCR beta were amplified from RNA transcripts. HTBI primers were employed in a first-round RT-PCR of the TCR CDR3. MiXCR, run by TCRdb on the multiplex PCR reads, gives a single entry per CDR3 protein. The sample consists of more than 250,000 distinct CDR3 sequences, about 16% of them appearing once. The sample holds many counts of this clonotype. Antigen unknown.

The sample taken for sequencing was blood. This sequence originates from a woman aged 45-60 years with Graves' hyperthyroidism that later progressed to Graves' ophthalmopathy. J is TRBJ2-7 and V is TRBV20-1; 8 bases match TRBD1. CDR3 nucleotide sequence: TGCAGTGCTTTTAAGGACAGGGACCACGAGCAGTACTTC. Residues: CSAFKDRDHEQYF.